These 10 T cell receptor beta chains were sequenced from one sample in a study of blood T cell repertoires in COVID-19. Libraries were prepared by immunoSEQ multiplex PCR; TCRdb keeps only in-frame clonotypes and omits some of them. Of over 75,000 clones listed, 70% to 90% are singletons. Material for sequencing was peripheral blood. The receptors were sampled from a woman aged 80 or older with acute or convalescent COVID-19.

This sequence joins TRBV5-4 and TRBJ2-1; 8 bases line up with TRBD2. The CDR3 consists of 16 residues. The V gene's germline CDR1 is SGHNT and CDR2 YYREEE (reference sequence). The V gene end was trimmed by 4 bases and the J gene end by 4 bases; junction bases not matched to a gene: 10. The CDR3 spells CASSASAGAEYNEQFF. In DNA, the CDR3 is TGTGCCAGCAGCGCTTCAGCGGGAGCGGAGTACAATGAGCAGTTCTTC. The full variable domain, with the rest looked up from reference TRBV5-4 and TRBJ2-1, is ETGVTQSPTHLIKTRGQQVTLRCSSQSGHNTVSWYQQALGQGPQFIFQYYREEENGRGNFPPRFSGLQFPNYSSELNVNALELDDSALYLCASSASAGAEYNEQFFGPGTRLTVL.

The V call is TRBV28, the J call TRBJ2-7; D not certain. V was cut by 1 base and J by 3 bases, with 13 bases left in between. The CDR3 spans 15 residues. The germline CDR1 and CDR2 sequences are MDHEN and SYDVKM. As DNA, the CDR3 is TGTGCCAGCAGTTTATCTAGGCCGCAAAACTACGAGCAGTACTTC. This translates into CASSLSRPQNYEQYF. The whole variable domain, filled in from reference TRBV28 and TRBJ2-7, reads DVKVTQSSRYLVKRTGEKVFLECVQDMDHENMFWYRQDPGLGLRLIYFSYDVKMKEKGDIPEGYSVSREKKERFSLILESASTNQTSMYLCASSLSRPQNYEQYFGPGTRLTVT.

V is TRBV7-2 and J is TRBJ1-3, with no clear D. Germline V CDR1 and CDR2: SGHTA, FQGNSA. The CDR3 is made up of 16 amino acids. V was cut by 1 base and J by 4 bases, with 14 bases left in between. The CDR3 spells CASSLGGSGPGNTIYF. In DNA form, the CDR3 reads TGTGCCAGCAGCTTAGGAGGGTCGGGCCCGGGAAACACCATATATTTT.

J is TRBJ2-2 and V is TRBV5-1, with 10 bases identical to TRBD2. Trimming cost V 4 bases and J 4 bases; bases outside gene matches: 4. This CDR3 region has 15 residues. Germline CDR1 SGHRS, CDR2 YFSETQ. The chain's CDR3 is CASSLSGGSTGELFF. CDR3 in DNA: TGCGCCAGCAGCCTTAGCGGGGGGAGCACCGGGGAGCTGTTTTTT.

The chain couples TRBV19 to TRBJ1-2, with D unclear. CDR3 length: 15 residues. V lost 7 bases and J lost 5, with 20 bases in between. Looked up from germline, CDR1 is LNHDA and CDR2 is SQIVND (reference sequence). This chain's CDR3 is CASTPSGGVLYGYTF. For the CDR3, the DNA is TGTGCCAGTACCCCGTCAGGCGGGGTTCTTTATGGCTACACCTTC.

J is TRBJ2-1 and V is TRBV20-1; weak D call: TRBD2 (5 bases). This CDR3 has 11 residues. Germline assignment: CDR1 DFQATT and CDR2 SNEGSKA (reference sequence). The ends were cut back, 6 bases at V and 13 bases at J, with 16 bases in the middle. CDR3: CSASTGENQFF. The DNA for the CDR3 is TGCAGTGCCTCAACCGGGGAAAACCAGTTCTTC.

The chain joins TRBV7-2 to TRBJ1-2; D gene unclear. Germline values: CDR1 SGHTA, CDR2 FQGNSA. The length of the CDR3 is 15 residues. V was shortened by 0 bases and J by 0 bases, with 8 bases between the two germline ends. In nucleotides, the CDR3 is TGTGCCAGCAGCTTAGCTGCAGGTACTAACTATGGCTACACCTTC. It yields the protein CASSLAAGTNYGYTF.

The CDR3 DNA reads TGTGCCAGCAGCCAAGGGACAGCGACCCTCTACGAGCAGTACTTC. Translated, it gives CASSQGTATLYEQYF. The genes are TRBV5-5 and TRBJ2-7; 7 nucleotides match TRBD1. Unmatched junction bases numbered 10, after V lost 4 bases and J lost 3 bases. Germline V gene data show CDR1 as SGHKS and CDR2 as YYEKEE (reference sequence). The CDR3 loop spans 15 amino acids.

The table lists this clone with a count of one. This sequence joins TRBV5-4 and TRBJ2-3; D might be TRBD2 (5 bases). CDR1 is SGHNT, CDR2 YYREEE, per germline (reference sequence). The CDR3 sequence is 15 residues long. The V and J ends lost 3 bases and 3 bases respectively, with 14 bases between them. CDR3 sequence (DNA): TGTGCCAGCAGCTCTGACTACTTGACAACAGATACGCAGTATTTT. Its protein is CASSSDYLTTDTQYF.

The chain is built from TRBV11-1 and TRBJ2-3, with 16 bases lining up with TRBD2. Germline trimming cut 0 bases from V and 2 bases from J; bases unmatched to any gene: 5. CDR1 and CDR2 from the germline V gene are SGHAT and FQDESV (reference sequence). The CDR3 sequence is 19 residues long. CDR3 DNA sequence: TGTGCCAGCAGCTTAGCGGGACTAGCGGGGGGGCCGGCCACAGATACGCAGTATTTT. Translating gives CASSLAGLAGGPATDTQYF.